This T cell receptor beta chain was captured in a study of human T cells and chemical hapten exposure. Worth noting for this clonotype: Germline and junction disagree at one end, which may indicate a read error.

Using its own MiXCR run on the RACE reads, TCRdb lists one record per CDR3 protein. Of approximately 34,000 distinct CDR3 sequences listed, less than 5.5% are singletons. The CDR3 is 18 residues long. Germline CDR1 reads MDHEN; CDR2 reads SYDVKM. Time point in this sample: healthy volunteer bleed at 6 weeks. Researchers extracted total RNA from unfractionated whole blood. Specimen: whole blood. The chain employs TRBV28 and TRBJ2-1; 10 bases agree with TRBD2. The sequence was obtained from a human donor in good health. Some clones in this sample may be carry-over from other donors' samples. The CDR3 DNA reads TGTGCCAGCAGTTCCCCTTCATGGAGCGGGAGGGCCGAAGGGATCGGAATCTTC. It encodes CASSSPSWSGRAEGIGIF.